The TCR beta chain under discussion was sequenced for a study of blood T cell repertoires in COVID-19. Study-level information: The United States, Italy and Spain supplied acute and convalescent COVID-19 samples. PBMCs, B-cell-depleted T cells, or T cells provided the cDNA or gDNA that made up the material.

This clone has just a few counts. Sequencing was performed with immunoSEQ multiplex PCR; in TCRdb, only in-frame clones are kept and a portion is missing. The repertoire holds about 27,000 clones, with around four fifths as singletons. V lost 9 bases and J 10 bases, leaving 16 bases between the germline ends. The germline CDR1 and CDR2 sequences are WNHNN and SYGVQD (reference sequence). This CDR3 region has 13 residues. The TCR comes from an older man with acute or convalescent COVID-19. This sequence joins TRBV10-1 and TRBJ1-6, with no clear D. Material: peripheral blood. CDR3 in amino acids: CASRRELGSPLHF. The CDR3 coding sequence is TGCGCCAGTCGAAGGGAGTTGGGGTCACCCCTCCACTTT.